Following are 21 T cell receptor beta chains from one sample sequenced in a study of blood T cell repertoires in COVID-19. Assay: immunoSEQ multiplex PCR; the TCRdb copy retains only in-frame clones and omits some. The sample contains tens of thousands of clones, 91% of which appear only once. Material: peripheral blood. The source is a man in his forties or fifties with active COVID-19.

CDR3 in amino acids: CASSFDQGAGNTIYF. The DNA for the CDR3 is TGTGCCAGCAGCTTTGACCAGGGGGCTGGAAACACCATATATTTT. V and J are TRBV5-4 and TRBJ1-3; 7 bases align to TRBD1. V was clipped by 2 bases and J by 2 bases; unmatched bases: 4. Germline V CDR1 and CDR2: SGHNT, YYREEE (reference sequence). The CDR3 is 15 residues long.

The chain employs TRBV12-3 or TRBV12-4 and TRBJ2-1; D might be TRBD1 (6 bases). The CDR3 covers 12 residues. V lost 6 bases, J lost 9 bases, and 12 bases lay in between. CDR3 nucleotides: TGTGCCAGCAGCAACACAGGGATTGAGCAGTTCTTC. Protein product: CASSNTGIEQFF.

The chain carries TRBV11-2 and TRBJ2-7; no clear D gene. Trimming stripped 1 base from V and 1 base from J, with 11 bases between. Per the germline V gene, CDR1 is SGHAT and CDR2 is FQNNGV. The CDR3 is 15 amino acids. In DNA form, the CDR3 reads TGTGCCAGCAGCTTAGCCCCGGGTCCTTCCTACGAGCAGTACTTC. This gives the protein CASSLAPGPSYEQYF.

The chain couples TRBV5-1 to TRBJ1-1; D is uncertain. CDR1 is SGHRS and CDR2 is YFSETQ in the germline V gene. The CDR3 spans 13 residues. Trimming pared 7 bases from V and 1 base from J, leaving 11 bases between. The CDR3 DNA reads as TGCGCCAGCTCGCAACACGCGAACACTGAAGCTTTCTTT. It specifies CASSQHANTEAFF.

The CDR3 nucleotides read TGTGCCACCAGCAGATCAGTTAACTACGAGCAGTACTTC. This sequence encodes CATSRSVNYEQYF. The chain carries TRBV15 and TRBJ2-7, with D unresolved. Germline CDR1 is LNHNV and CDR2 is YYDKDF (reference sequence). The CDR3 contains 13 residues. Trimming removed 2 bases from V and 3 bases from J, with 8 bases in between.

The rearrangement uses TRBV5-1 and TRBJ2-2; TRBD2 agrees at 8 bases. Germline trimming cut 0 bases from V and 7 bases from J; bases unmatched to any gene: 8. Germline V gives CDR1 SGHRS, CDR2 YFSETQ. The CDR3 runs 16 residues. The CDR3 bases are TGCGCCAGCAGCTTGGAAGCGGGAGTGGTTAACGGGGAGCTGTTTTTT. Amino acid sequence: CASSLEAGVVNGELFF.

The CDR3 nucleotides are TGTGCCAGCAGCTCACAGGGAGACTCCTATAATTCACCCCTCCACTTT. Translated, it gives CASSSQGDSYNSPLHF. The chain carries TRBV7-2 and TRBJ1-6; tentative D call: TRBD1 (6 bases). The CDR3 totals 16 residues. The V and J ends lost 4 bases and 0 bases respectively, with 10 bases between them. Germline V gives CDR1 SGHTA, CDR2 FQGNSA.

The gene calls are TRBV5-1 and TRBJ1-2, with D possibly being TRBD1 (5 bases). The CDR3 loop spans 12 amino acids. V was clipped by 4 bases and J by 6 bases, with 10 bases between them. Germline V gene sequence: CDR1 SGHRS, CDR2 YFSETQ. This CDR3 is CASSPWGDGYTF. Here the CDR3 DNA reads TGCGCCAGCAGCCCGTGGGGCGATGGCTACACCTTC.

The chain combines TRBV11-2 with TRBJ2-7, with D possibly matching TRBD2 (6 bases). V gave up 4 bases and J gave up 0 bases, with 10 bases separating them. Germline loops: CDR1 SGHAT, CDR2 FQNNGV. The CDR3 consists of 14 residues. The CDR3 reads CASSSLADSYEQYF. The DNA of the CDR3 is TGTGCCAGCAGCTCCTTAGCGGACTCCTACGAGCAGTACTTC. The variable domain in full, completed from reference TRBV11-2 and TRBJ2-7, reads EAGVAQSPRYKIIEKRQSVAFWCNPISGHATLYWYQQILGQGPKLLIQFQNNGVVDDSQLPKDRFSAERLKGVDSTLKIQPAKLEDSAVYLCASSSLADSYEQYFGPGTRLTVT.

This rearrangement joins TRBV6-5 to TRBJ2-7; TRBD2 agrees at 7 bases. The V gene's germline CDR1 is MNHEY and CDR2 SVGAGI. The CDR3 covers 13 residues. Trimming removed 4 bases from V and 7 bases from J; junction bases left unmatched: 7. CDR3 bases: TGTGCCAGCAGTTGGACTAGAGGCGGTGAGCAGTACTTC. Encoded protein: CASSWTRGGEQYF.

The chain has TRBV9 and TRBJ2-7; 9 nucleotides align to TRBD2. Germline trimming cut 0 bases from V and 3 bases from J; bases unmatched to any gene: 1. This CDR3 is 14 amino acids long. In germline, CDR1 is SGDLS, CDR2 YYNGEE. The CDR3 sequence is CASSVAAGGYEQYF. The DNA for the CDR3 is TGTGCCAGCAGCGTAGCAGCGGGGGGCTACGAGCAGTACTTC.

This rearrangement joins TRBV7-2 to TRBJ1-5; 8 nucleotides line up with TRBD1. CDR1 and CDR2 (germline): SGHTA, FQGNSA. The CDR3 has 15 residues. J was trimmed by 7 bases and V by 5 bases; bases with no gene match: 10. Here the CDR3 DNA reads TGTGCCAGCAGCCCTACTTCCGGGACAGGACAGCCCCAGCATTTT. This gives the protein CASSPTSGTGQPQHF.

This sequence joins TRBV7-9 and TRBJ2-7; 9 nucleotides line up with TRBD1. The V gene's germline CDR1 is SEHNR and CDR2 FQNEAQ (reference sequence). The CDR3 runs to 15 residues. V trimming: 2 bases; J trimming: 4 bases; junction bases outside the gene matches: 6. For the CDR3, the DNA is TGTGCCAGCAGCTTACAGGGGACAGGGATTTACGAGCAGTACTTC. It is translated as CASSLQGTGIYEQYF.

The chain has TRBV7-8 and TRBJ2-7; 9 bases fit TRBD2. The CDR3 consists of 14 residues. Trimming took 5 bases from V and 4 from J; bases not matched to a gene: 6. CDR1 SGHVS and CDR2 FQNEAQ come from the germline V gene. As DNA, the CDR3 is TGTGCCAGCAGCCCAGGACTAGCGCTGTACGAGCAGTACTTC. Translating it yields CASSPGLALYEQYF. The variable domain in full, with the rest retrieved from reference TRBV7-8 and TRBJ2-7, is GAGVSQSPRYKVAKRGQDVALRCDPISGHVSLFWYQQALGQGPEFLTYFQNEAQLDKSGLPSDRFFAERPEGSVSTLKIQRTQQEDSAVYLCASSPGLALYEQYFGPGTRLTVT.

This clone was picked up a small number of times. This chain links TRBV15 with TRBJ2-7; 9 bases map to TRBD1. The CDR3 has 14 amino acids. V lost 3 bases, J lost 4 bases, and 4 bases stayed unmatched. The germline V gene encodes CDR1 LNHNV and CDR2 YYDKDF (reference sequence). CDR3 sequence reads: CATSSLDRGYEQYF. CDR3 nucleotides: TGTGCCACCAGCAGCCTAGACAGGGGGTACGAGCAGTACTTC.

This chain connects TRBV6-2 or TRBV6-3 to TRBJ1-2, with D unclear. Germline V gives CDR1 MNHEY, CDR2 SVGEGT. V was shortened by 6 bases and J by 8 bases, with 16 bases between the two germline ends. This CDR3 has 13 residues. CDR3 nucleotides: TGTGCCAGCAGCGCACCGCGGGCGCGGGGCTACACCTTC. This codes for CASSAPRARGYTF.

This chain links TRBV6-5 with TRBJ2-7; 12 positions match TRBD2. The CDR3 runs 15 residues. Germline V CDR1 and CDR2: MNHEY, SVGAGI. The trim removed 6 bases at V and 1 base at J, leaving 4 bases unmatched. The CDR3, as DNA: TGTGCCAGCAGAGCCGGGACTAGCGGGTCCTACGAGCAGTACTTC. This gives the protein CASRAGTSGSYEQYF.

J is TRBJ2-1 and V is TRBV3-1 (or the pseudogene TRBV3-2); 10 bases agree with TRBD2. CDR1 and CDR2 (germline): LGHDT, YNNKEL (reference sequence). With 5 bases clipped from V and 12 bases from J, the junction kept 4 bases outside the gene matches. The CDR3 runs 12 residues. The CDR3 sequence is CASSYLAGGQFF. The CDR3, as DNA: TGTGCCAGCAGCTATTTAGCGGGGGGGCAGTTCTTC.

CDR3 sequence (DNA): TGTGCCATCAGTGAGCCGACACAGGGTTTCCGCGGCTACACCTTC. Protein: CAISEPTQGFRGYTF. The V gene is TRBV10-3, the J gene TRBJ1-2; D is perhaps TRBD1 (6 bases). The germline V and J ends were trimmed by 2 bases and 8 bases, with 18 bases remaining between them. Germline lookup yields CDR1 ENHRY and CDR2 SYGVKD. This CDR3 spans 15 amino acids.

The chain has TRBV19 and TRBJ1-1, with TRBD1 as a possible D gene (6 bases). Trimming pared 1 base from V and 1 base from J, leaving 10 bases between. Germline V gene lookup returns CDR1 LNHDA and CDR2 SQIVND (reference sequence). The CDR3 is 15 amino acids. The CDR3 is CASSIAARGNTEAFF. The CDR3 region has the DNA TGTGCCAGTAGTATAGCTGCCAGGGGGAACACTGAAGCTTTCTTT.

This chain joins TRBV3-1 (or the pseudogene TRBV3-2) and TRBJ2-5, with 8 nucleotides matching TRBD2. V was clipped by 0 bases and J by 3 bases; unmatched bases: 18. The CDR3 is made up of 20 amino acids. Germline values: CDR1 LGHDT, CDR2 YNNKEL (reference sequence). The CDR3 coding sequence is TGTGCCAGCAGCCAAGATAGGTTAGCGGGGAGGCGCATATTCAAAGAGACCCAGTACTTC. It yields the protein CASSQDRLAGRRIFKETQYF.